The 17 T cell receptor beta chains listed next were all sequenced from one sample in a study of low-dose radiotherapy and immunotherapy resistance in tumors (dated by TCRdb to the early 2020s). Data came from an Illumina HiSeq 2500. First-strand cDNA was synthesized using Superscript III and a set of TRAV- and TRBV-specific primers, so that both TCRalpha and TCRbeta chains were covered. TCRs were amplified for 15 to 20 PCR cycles with Phusion, using a constant-region primer paired with the adapter attached to the V primers. TCRdb's own reprocessing of the public reads used fastp at Q25 and MiXCR and kept productive beta chains. Each CDR3 protein gets just one entry, which takes the most common genes and DNA from the rows behind it. This sample comprises 100,000 or so distinct CDR3 sequences, around 21% of them detected only once. The ten biggest clones cover roughly 3.9% of the sample. This specimen's time point label, per the study, means: after trial treatment. The treatment or condition label corresponds to: LDRT plus nivolumab, ipilimumab, low-dose cyclophosphamide and aspirin (RACIN trial).

Source: PBMCs, taken after low-dose radiotherapy plus immunotherapy. The receptors were sampled from a male donor with prostate cancer.

This clonotype was observed many times. This rearrangement joins TRBV7-8 to TRBJ1-1; D not certain. This CDR3 region has 14 residues. Germline CDR1 SGHVS, CDR2 FQNEAQ. V was clipped by 3 bases and J by 2 bases, with 10 bases between them. DNA for the CDR3: TGTGCCAGCAGCTTCCCCGGGGATAACACTGAAGCTTTCTTT. Its protein is CASSFPGDNTEAFF.

This clonotype was counted ten times or more. This chain uses TRBV5-6 with TRBJ2-1; possibly TRBD1 for D (6 bases). V dropped 2 bases and J dropped 3 bases, with 12 bases sitting between them. There are 15 residues in the CDR3. Germline CDR1 is SGHDT and CDR2 is YYEEEE. The CDR3 region is CASSFGTGSYNEQFF. CDR3 nucleotide sequence: TGTGCCAGCAGCTTTGGAACAGGGAGCTACAATGAGCAGTTCTTC.

In this sample, this clonotype turned up many times. J is TRBJ2-1 and V is TRBV5-6; D is uncertain. Trimming took 3 bases from V and 4 from J, leaving 11 bases between them. The CDR3 contains 14 residues. CDR1 and CDR2 from the germline V gene are SGHDT and YYEEEE. The CDR3 DNA is TGTGCCAGCAGCTCCTTCGACGGGTACAATGAGCAGTTCTTC. Translated: CASSSFDGYNEQFF.

This clonotype was counted many times. This rearrangement joins TRBV6-2 or TRBV6-3 to TRBJ2-3; 8 bases are a match to TRBD1. V trimming: 2 bases; J trimming: 7 bases; junction bases outside the gene matches: 8. CDR1 is MNHEY and CDR2 is SVGEGT in the germline V gene. This CDR3 has 15 amino acids. CDR3 in amino acids: CASSYPGTGSYTQYF. CDR3 DNA: TGTGCCAGCAGTTACCCCGGGACAGGTTCATATACGCAGTATTTT.

In its sample, this clonotype was seen many times. V gene TRBV20-1 combines with J gene TRBJ2-2; D remains unclear. With 6 bases removed from V and 0 bases from J, the gap between germline ends came to 8 bases. The CDR3 extends over 13 amino acids. Germline V gives CDR1 DFQATT, CDR2 SNEGSKA (reference sequence). The CDR3 nucleotides read TGCAGTGCAACAAGGGCGAACACCGGGGAGCTGTTTTTT. Protein sequence: CSATRANTGELFF.

This clonotype was counted at least ten times. The V and J genes are TRBV20-1 and TRBJ1-1, with a tentative D call TRBD1 (6 bases). Germline lookup yields CDR1 DFQATT and CDR2 SNEGSKA (reference sequence). The CDR3 length is 13 residues. The ends were cut back, 0 bases at V and 6 bases at J, with 11 bases in the middle. As DNA, the CDR3 is TGCAGTGCTAGAGACTCCCAGGGGTCTGAAGCTTTCTTT. Protein product: CSARDSQGSEAFF.

There are many counts of this clonotype. V and J are TRBV6-6 and TRBJ1-5, with 8 positions matching TRBD1. CDR1 MNHNY and CDR2 SVGAGI come from the germline V gene (reference sequence). J lost 6 bases, V lost 6 bases, and 7 bases had no gene match. This CDR3 is 14 amino acids long. The CDR3 region has the DNA TGTGCCAGCAGCCACGGACAGGGTAGTCAGCCCCAGCATTTT. It codes for CASSHGQGSQPQHF.

Turning to this clonotype: The limits of the CDR3 on the DNA are not certain, so only TCRdb's listed CDR3 is given. The chain is built from TRBV12-3 or TRBV12-4 and TRBJ1-2; TRBD1 is taken as the D call from the table, unchecked against the DNA. The CDR3 has 21 residues if both end residues are counted. CDR3: CASSFRGGQGQETQYFGPATF.

This clonotype was counted ten times or more. The chain couples TRBV2 to TRBJ2-1; TRBD2 matches 13 bases. Germline lookup yields CDR1 SNHLY and CDR2 FYNNEI. V lost 8 bases and J lost 6; bases outside the gene matches: 7. The CDR3 loop spans 15 amino acids. The CDR3 DNA reads as TGTGCCAGCGGCCCACTAGCGGGGGGGATCAATGAGCAGTTCTTC. Translation gives CASGPLAGGINEQFF.

This clonotype was seen at least ten times. The V gene is TRBV20-1, the J gene TRBJ1-3; 7 bases agree with TRBD1. The CDR3 is made up of 14 amino acids. CDR1 DFQATT and CDR2 SNEGSKA come from the germline V gene (reference sequence). J lost 2 bases, V lost 1 base, and 2 bases had no gene match. CDR3 amino acids: CSARVDRAGNTIYF. The CDR3 DNA reads as TGCAGTGCTAGAGTCGACAGGGCTGGAAACACCATATATTTT.

This clonotype was counted many times. The J gene is TRBJ2-2, the V gene TRBV3-1; 9 nucleotides align to TRBD1. This CDR3 is 13 amino acids long. V gave up 8 bases and J gave up 5 bases; unmatched junction bases: 3. Germline CDR1 and CDR2: LGHDT and YNNKEL (reference sequence). CDR3 nucleotide sequence: TGTGCCAGCCTAGACAGGGGGACCGGGGAGCTGTTTTTT. As protein: CASLDRGTGELFF.

This clonotype was recorded at least ten times. The chain links TRBV6-6 to TRBJ2-7; maybe TRBD1 (6 bases). The CDR3 consists of 15 residues. V lost 6 bases to trimming and J lost 2 bases, with 17 bases between them. Germline CDR1 MNHNY, CDR2 SVGAGI (reference sequence). For the CDR3, the DNA is TGTGCCAGCAGCACAGGGTGGGCCGGTACCTACGAGCAGTACTTC. Translated, it gives CASSTGWAGTYEQYF.

This sequence joins TRBV10-3 and TRBJ2-7, with 7 positions matching TRBD1. CDR1 ENHRY and CDR2 SYGVKD come from the germline V gene. The CDR3 consists of 14 residues. V was clipped by 3 bases and J by 0 bases; unmatched bases: 2. The CDR3 DNA reads as TGTGCCATCAGTGAAAGGGGGCTCTCCTACGAGCAGTACTTC. This sequence encodes CAISERGLSYEQYF.

This clonotype showed up many times. This chain uses TRBV4-2 with TRBJ2-1; 12 nucleotides line up with TRBD2. Germline V gene lookup returns CDR1 LGHNA and CDR2 YNFKEQ. V shed 3 bases, J shed 6 bases, and the junction held 6 bases outside the gene matches. This CDR3 comprises 16 residues. This chain's CDR3 is CASSQGGLAGSNEQFF. The CDR3 DNA is TGTGCCAGCAGCCAGGGAGGACTAGCGGGGTCCAATGAGCAGTTCTTC.

This clonotype has ten or more counts. The DNA of the CDR3 is TGTGCCAGCAGCTTAGTCTCTAGCGGGGGAGACGGGCAGTTCTTC. It specifies CASSLVSSGGDGQFF. The chain carries TRBV7-9 and TRBJ2-1; 10 nucleotides align to TRBD2. The CDR3 covers 15 residues. With V trimmed by 1 base and J by 12 bases, 9 bases remained unmatched. Per germline, CDR1 SEHNR and CDR2 FQNEAQ (reference sequence).

This clonotype was counted between two and nine times. The chain carries TRBV2 and TRBJ1-6; 8 bases fit TRBD1. The germline gives CDR1 SNHLY, CDR2 FYNNEI. The CDR3 runs to 14 residues. V was pared by 6 bases and J by 9 bases, with 7 bases of the junction left unmatched. The CDR3 DNA reads as TGTGCCAGCAGACCCGTTACAGGGGGTTCACCCCTCCACTTT. Amino acid sequence: CASRPVTGGSPLHF.

This chain joins TRBV12-5 and TRBJ2-5; D tentatively reads TRBD1 or TRBD2 (5 bases each). Between the trimmed V and J ends, which lost 1 base and 1 base, there was a span of 10 bases. The germline V gene encodes CDR1 LGHNT and CDR2 FRNRAP. CDR3 length: 15 amino acids. DNA of the CDR3: TGTGCTAGTGGTTTGGAACCCGGGACCCAAGAGACCCAGTACTTC. Its translation: CASGLEPGTQETQYF.